The rows below give T cell receptor beta chains drawn from one sample of a study of T cell responses to AZD1222 COVID-19 vaccine. Assay: immunoSEQ multiplex PCR; the TCRdb copy retains only in-frame clones and omits some. Of more than 85,000 clones detected, 88% appear once; the ten largest clones hold 7% to 10%. Material: peripheral blood, obtained on day 0 of AZD1222 vaccination. The receptor set was obtained from an adult in good health. Both conserved end residues are part of each CDR3. A D gene is named only where the DNA matches it firmly. Clone size is not always given. Where it is, it says once, few, many or a class for expanded clones.

TRBJ2-7 | TRBV25-1 | NA | NA | CASSDSGTFAYEQYF | TGTGCCAGCAGTGATTCCGGGACGTTCGCCTACGAGCAGTACTTC
TRBJ1-3 | TRBV18 | NA | NA | CASSPSRALPRQSGNTIYF | TGTGCCAGCTCACCGAGCCGGGCCCTCCCCCGTCAATCTGGAAACACCATATATTTT
TRBJ2-1 | TRBV10-3 | TRBD2 | NA | CAISGSSGSRGEQFF | TGTGCCATCAGTGGGTCTAGCGGGAGTAGGGGTGAGCAGTTCTTC
TRBJ2-5 | TRBV4-1 | NA | NA | CASSQTPRALVAETQYF | TGCGCCAGCAGCCAAACCCCGCGTGCCCTAGTGGCAGAGACCCAGTACTTC
TRBJ2-1 | TRBV2 | NA | NA | CASRPTWDSYNEQFF | TGTGCCAGCAGGCCGACTTGGGACTCCTACAATGAGCAGTTCTTC
TRBJ2-5 | TRBV11-2 | NA | few | CASSWGAGETQYF | TGTGCCAGCAGCTGGGGCGCGGGCGAGACCCAGTACTTC
TRBJ1-2 | TRBV19 | TRBD1 | NA | CASSMMTGKRGYGYTF | TGTGCCAGTAGTATGATGACAGGGAAGAGAGGCTATGGCTACACCTTC
TRBJ2-2 | TRBV7-9 | TRBD1 | NA | CASSQQGQGPTGELFF | TGTGCCAGCAGCCAGCAGGGACAGGGCCCCACCGGGGAGCTGTTTTTT
TRBJ1-6 | TRBV21-1 | NA | NA | CATGLGSYNSPLHF | TGTGCCACCGGACTCGGCTCCTATAATTCACCCCTCCACTTT
TRBJ2-6 | TRBV27 | NA | NA | CASSPRGSGANVLTF | TGTGCCAGCAGTCCGAGGGGGTCTGGGGCCAACGTCCTGACTTTC
TRBJ2-3 | TRBV5-8 | NA | NA | CASSLEGVSTDTQYF | TGTGCCAGCAGCTTGGAAGGGGTCAGCACAGATACGCAGTATTTT
TRBJ2-1 | TRBV6-4 | NA | NA | CASSQGGYYNEQFF | TGTGCCAGCAGTCAGGGGGGGTATTACAATGAGCAGTTCTTC
TRBJ1-5 | TRBV5-8 | NA | NA | CASSSGGGQPQHF | TGTGCCAGCAGTTCCGGTGGAGGCCAGCCCCAGCATTTT
TRBJ1-5 | TRBV30 | NA | NA | CAWSGTVGQPQHF | TGTGCCTGGAGTGGGACAGTGGGTCAGCCCCAGCATTTT
TRBJ1-1 | TRBV18 | TRBD1 | NA | CASSPKRQGYTEAFF | TGTGCCAGCTCACCAAAGAGACAGGGCTACACTGAAGCTTTCTTT
TRBJ2-3 | TRBV24-1 | NA | NA | CATQPRSGDTQYF | TGTGCCACCCAACCCCGAAGCGGGGATACGCAGTATTTT
TRBJ2-3 | TRBV18 | TRBD2 | NA | CASSPRLQREGTDTQYF | TGTGCCAGCTCACCACGACTACAGCGGGAGGGCACAGATACGCAGTATTTT
TRBJ2-7 | TRBV2 | NA | NA | CASSSSYEQYF | TGTGCCAGCAGTTCTAGCTACGAGCAGTACTTC
TRBJ2-1 | TRBV7-2 | TRBD1 | NA | CASSLRGRWNEQFF | TGTGCCAGCAGCTTAAGGGGGCGGTGGAATGAGCAGTTCTTC
TRBJ1-2 | TRBV28 | NA | NA | CASSYSSQGPNGYTF | TGTGCCAGCAGTTACTCATCCCAGGGGCCTAATGGCTACACCTTC
TRBJ2-7 | TRBV10-2 | TRBD1 | NA | CASSGSGQGAEQYF | TGCGCCAGCAGTGGCTCGGGACAGGGGGCCGAGCAGTACTTC
TRBJ2-2 | TRBV4-1 | NA | NA | CASSQVGVNTGELFF | TGCGCCAGCAGCCAAGTCGGAGTTAACACCGGGGAGCTGTTTTTT
TRBJ2-7 | TRBV28 | NA | NA | CASYQTAAYEQYF | TGTGCCAGCTACCAGACAGCAGCCTACGAGCAGTACTTC
TRBJ2-7 | TRBV30 | NA | few | CAWSQPKPEQYF | TGTGCCTGGAGCCAACCTAAACCCGAGCAGTACTTC
TRBJ1-5 | TRBV6-5 | TRBD1 | NA | CASSFRGSAQPQHF | TGTGCCAGCAGTTTCAGGGGGTCAGCTCAGCCCCAGCATTTT
TRBJ1-3 | TRBV5-1 | NA | NA | CASSYDGLSGNTIYF | TGCGCCAGCAGTTATGACGGACTCTCTGGAAACACCATATATTTT
TRBJ1-1 | TRBV5-4 | NA | NA | CASSLAGGDGDTEAFF | TGTGCCAGCAGCTTGGCCGGGGGGGATGGGGACACTGAAGCTTTCTTT
TRBJ1-5 | TRBV19 | NA | NA | CASSILAGRRNQPQHF | TGTGCCAGTAGTATACTGGCAGGGCGGCGCAATCAGCCCCAGCATTTT
TRBJ1-1 | TRBV5-6 | TRBD1 | NA | CASSLIRPGTGRTEAFF | TGTGCCAGCAGCTTGATTCGTCCCGGGACAGGGAGGACTGAAGCTTTCTTT
TRBJ2-7 | TRBV28 | TRBD1 | NA | CASSLHRDRGREQYF | TGTGCCAGCAGTTTACACCGGGACAGGGGGCGGGAGCAGTACTTC
TRBJ1-4 | TRBV19 | NA | NA | CASSISPRSEKLFF | TGTGCCAGTAGTATTAGTCCCCGGAGCGAAAAACTGTTTTTT
TRBJ1-3 | TRBV6-5 | NA | NA | CASSGYSGNTIYF | TGTGCCAGCAGCGGATACTCTGGAAACACCATATATTTT
TRBJ2-5 | TRBV14 | NA | NA | CASSQEVGVGTQYF | TGTGCCAGCAGCCAAGAAGTGGGAGTAGGGACCCAGTACTTC
TRBJ1-1 | TRBV14 | NA | NA | CASNEVAGRTEAFF | TGTGCCAGCAACGAAGTAGCTGGGAGGACTGAAGCTTTCTTT
TRBJ2-1 | TRBV24-1 | NA | NA | CATSDDLSRTNNEQFF | TGTGCCACCAGTGATGACCTCTCGCGGACTAACAATGAGCAGTTCTTC
TRBJ2-3 | TRBV28 | NA | NA | CASSRDGTDTQYF | TGTGCCAGCAGCCGGGACGGCACAGATACGCAGTATTTT
TRBJ2-5 | TRBV19 | NA | NA | CASSKSSAQETQYF | TGTGCCAGTAGTAAGTCTAGCGCCCAAGAGACCCAGTACTTC
TRBJ2-4 | TRBV24-1 | TRBD2 | few | CATSDSGGSGGNIQYF | TGTGCCACCAGTGATTCCGGCGGTAGCGGGGGGAACATTCAGTACTTC
TRBJ1-2 | TRBV19 | TRBD1 | NA | CASSPGTGSTYGYTF | TGTGCCAGTAGCCCGGGGACAGGGTCGACCTATGGCTACACCTTC
TRBJ1-1 | TRBV9 | NA | NA | CASSVGPGAEAFF | TGTGCCAGCAGCGTGGGCCCTGGGGCTGAAGCTTTCTTT
TRBJ2-3 | TRBV29-1 | NA | NA | CSVAGDGRTDTQYF | TGCAGCGTCGCCGGTGATGGGCGCACAGATACGCAGTATTTT
TRBJ1-1 | TRBV28 | NA | once | CASSLMIVTEAFF | TGTGCCAGCAGTTTGATGATTGTTACTGAAGCTTTCTTT
TRBJ1-3 | TRBV29-1 | NA | NA | CSVEDVGGAPFSGNTIYF | TGCAGCGTTGAAGATGTAGGGGGGGCCCCTTTTTCTGGAAACACCATATATTTT
TRBJ1-1 | TRBV5-4 | NA | NA | CASSDYRAGTEAFF | TGTGCCAGCAGCGATTACAGGGCGGGCACTGAAGCTTTCTTT
TRBJ1-2 | TRBV28 | NA | NA | CASSPGGTLYGYTF | TGTGCCAGCAGTCCCGGAGGGACACTCTATGGCTACACCTTC
TRBJ2-1 | TRBV6-5 | TRBD2 | NA | CASSYSAGGVYEQFF | TGTGCCAGCAGTTATAGTGCGGGAGGTGTATATGAGCAGTTCTTC
TRBJ2-3 | TRBV14 | NA | NA | CASSQMMGIGTDTQYF | TGTGCCAGCAGCCAAATGATGGGGATAGGCACAGATACGCAGTATTTT
TRBJ1-3 | TRBV28 | TRBD1 | NA | CASSRAGGRGNTIYF | TGTGCCAGCAGTCGAGCAGGGGGAAGGGGAAACACCATATATTTT
TRBJ2-7 | TRBV27 | NA | NA | CASVLGLDPEDLYEQYF | TGTGCCAGCGTGCTCGGATTGGACCCCGAGGACCTCTACGAGCAGTACTTC
TRBJ2-6 | TRBV28 | NA | NA | CASSPPVSSGANVLTF | TGTGCCAGCAGTCCCCCTGTCTCCTCTGGGGCCAACGTCCTGACTTTC
TRBJ2-2 | TRBV28 | NA | few | CASSLTGNTGELFF | TGTGCCAGCAGTTTAACAGGGAACACCGGGGAGCTGTTTTTT
TRBJ2-5 | TRBV28 | NA | NA | CASSRAGTQETQYF | TGTGCCAGCTCCAGAGCGGGTACCCAAGAGACCCAGTACTTC
TRBJ1-1 | TRBV3-1/TRBV3-2 | NA | few | CASSQDAAEGPNTEAFF | TGTGCCAGCAGCCAAGATGCCGCGGAGGGCCCGAACACTGAAGCTTTCTTT
TRBJ1-5 | TRBV7-2 | NA | NA | CASSPWGGEGQPQHF | TGTGCCAGCAGCCCCTGGGGGGGGGAGGGTCAGCCCCAGCATTTT
TRBJ2-7 | TRBV15 | NA | NA | CATSRVDSTKQYF | TGTGCCACCAGCAGAGTAGATAGCACCAAGCAGTACTTC
TRBJ2-1 | TRBV6-1 | NA | NA | CASSEGGDNNEQFF | TGTGCCAGCAGTGAAGGCGGAGACAACAATGAGCAGTTCTTC
TRBJ1-5 | TRBV6-5 | NA | NA | CASSYSDSSNQPQHF | TGTGCCAGCAGTTACTCAGACAGTAGCAATCAGCCCCAGCATTTT
TRBJ2-3 | TRBV2 | NA | NA | CASSPVGVGDTQYF | TGTGCCAGCAGCCCAGTGGGGGTGGGGGATACGCAGTATTTT
TRBJ2-7 | TRBV7-9 | NA | NA | CASSFLGARDEQYF | TGTGCCAGCAGCTTTCTTGGGGCACGGGACGAGCAGTACTTC